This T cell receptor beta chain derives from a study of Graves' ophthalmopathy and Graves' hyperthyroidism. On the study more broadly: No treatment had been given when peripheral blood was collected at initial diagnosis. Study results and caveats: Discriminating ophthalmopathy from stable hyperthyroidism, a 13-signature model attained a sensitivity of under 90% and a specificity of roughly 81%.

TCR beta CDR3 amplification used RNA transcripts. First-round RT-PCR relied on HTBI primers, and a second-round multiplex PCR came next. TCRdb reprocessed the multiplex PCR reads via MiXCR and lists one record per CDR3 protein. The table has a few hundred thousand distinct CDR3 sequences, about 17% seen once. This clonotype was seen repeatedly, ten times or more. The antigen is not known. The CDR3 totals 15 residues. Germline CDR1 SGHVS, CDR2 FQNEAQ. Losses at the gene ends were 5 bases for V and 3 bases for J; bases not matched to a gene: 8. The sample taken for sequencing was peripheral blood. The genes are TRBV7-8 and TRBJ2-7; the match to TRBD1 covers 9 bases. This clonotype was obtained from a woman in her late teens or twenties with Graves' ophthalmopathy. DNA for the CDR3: TGTGCCAGCAGCCCAAACAGGGGGCCCCTCTACGAGCAGTACTTC. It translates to CASSPNRGPLYEQYF.